This T cell receptor (beta chain) was sequenced during a study of blood T cell repertoires in COVID-19. Study as a whole: PBMCs, B-cell-depleted T cells, or T cells provided the cDNA or gDNA that made up the material.

The table lists this clone with a count of one. Sequencing used immunoSEQ multiplex PCR; TCRdb keeps in-frame clones, though not all of them. The sample has tens of thousands of clones, over 60% seen once. The V gene's germline CDR1 is MNHEY and CDR2 SMNVEV (reference sequence). This CDR3 spans 17 amino acids. V was trimmed by 4 bases and J by 5 bases, leaving 18 bases between them. The chain couples TRBV27 to TRBJ1-6, with D possibly TRBD1 on 6 matching bases. Sequenced input: peripheral blood. This TCR was recovered from a man aged 60 to 69 with COVID-19, enrolled during active disease. The CDR3 sequence is CASSSEGGRANNSPLHF. The CDR3 coding sequence is TGTGCCAGCAGTTCCGAGGGGGGGCGAGCCAATAATTCACCCCTCCACTTT.